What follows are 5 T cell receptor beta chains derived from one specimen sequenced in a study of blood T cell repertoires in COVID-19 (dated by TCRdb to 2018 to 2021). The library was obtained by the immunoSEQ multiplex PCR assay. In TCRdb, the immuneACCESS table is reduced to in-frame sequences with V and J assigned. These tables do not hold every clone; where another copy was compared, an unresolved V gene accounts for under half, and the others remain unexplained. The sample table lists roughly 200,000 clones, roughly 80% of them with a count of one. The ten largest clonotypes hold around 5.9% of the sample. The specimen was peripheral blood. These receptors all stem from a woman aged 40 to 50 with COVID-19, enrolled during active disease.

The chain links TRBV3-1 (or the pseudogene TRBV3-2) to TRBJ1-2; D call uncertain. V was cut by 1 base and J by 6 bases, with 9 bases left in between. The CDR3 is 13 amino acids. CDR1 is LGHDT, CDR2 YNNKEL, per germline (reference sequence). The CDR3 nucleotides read TGTGCCAGCAGCCAAGCCTCCGAGAATGGCTACACCTTC. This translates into CASSQASENGYTF.

In DNA, the CDR3 is TGTGCCAGCAGCGTAGATACAGCCACAGATACGCAGTATTTT. Its protein is CASSVDTATDTQYF. The rearrangement links TRBV9 to TRBJ2-3; D is ambiguous. V was cut by 0 bases and J by 2 bases, with 7 bases left in between. Germline loops: CDR1 SGDLS, CDR2 YYNGEE. The CDR3 extends over 14 amino acids.

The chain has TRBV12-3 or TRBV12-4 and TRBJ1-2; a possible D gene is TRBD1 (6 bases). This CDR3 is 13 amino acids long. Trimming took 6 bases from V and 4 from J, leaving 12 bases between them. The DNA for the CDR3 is TGTGCCAGCAGCCCGATGGACAGCTATGGCTACACCTTC. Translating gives CASSPMDSYGYTF.

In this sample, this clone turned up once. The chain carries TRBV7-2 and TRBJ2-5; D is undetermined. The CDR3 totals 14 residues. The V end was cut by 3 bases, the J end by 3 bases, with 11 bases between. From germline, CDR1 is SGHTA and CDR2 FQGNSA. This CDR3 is CASSLEFGEETQYF. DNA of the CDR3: TGTGCCAGCAGCTTGGAGTTCGGAGAAGAGACCCAGTACTTC.

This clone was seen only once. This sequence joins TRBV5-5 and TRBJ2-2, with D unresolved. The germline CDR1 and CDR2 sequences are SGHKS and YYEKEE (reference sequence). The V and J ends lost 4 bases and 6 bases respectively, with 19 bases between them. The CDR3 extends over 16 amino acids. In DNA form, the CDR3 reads TGTGCCAGCAGCCCGCTAGAGACGGCGGTTCCCGGGGAGCTGTTTTTT. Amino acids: CASSPLETAVPGELFF.